The present T cell receptor (beta chain) was sequenced within a study of radiotherapy plus CTLA-4 blockade in lung cancer (dated by TCRdb to 2017 to 2018). A note on the overall study: Objective responses were observed in about a sixth of enrolled patients, and disease control was achieved in less than 35%.

The study evaluated CTLA-4 blockade (ipilimumab) given together with focal radiation therapy in patients who had chemo-refractory metastatic non-small-cell lung cancer. Study-level results and caveats: The strongest predictors of response, as reported, were early dynamic changes in blood T cell clones along with a rise in serum interferon-beta after radiation. TCR clones derived from tumors expanded in peripheral blood after treatment with radiotherapy and ipilimumab.

The CDR3 runs 14 amino acids, cysteine and phenylalanine included. Of all the DNA, just the CDR3 is kept, 42 bases in frame from base 1. Reading the germline V gene (reference sequence) gives CDR1 GTSNPN and CDR2 SVGIG. At the junction V is shortened by 5 bases and J by 4 bases, with 17 bases in between. The library was obtained by the immunoSEQ multiplex PCR assay. Not all clones reach the TCRdb copy of this immuneACCESS table, which keeps in-frame sequences only. Checked studies attribute under half of the gap to unresolved V genes and leave the rest unexplained. A total of about 51,000 clones appear in this sample, 77% of them only once. Of the sample, 2% to 2.5% falls within the top ten clones. A remark on this clone: What antigen it recognizes has not been identified. Base qualities are not provided; no much larger clone lies one nucleotide away.

In this chain, TRBV30 is recombined with TRBJ1-2; a tentative D match to TRBD1 spans 5 bases. Sequenced here: peripheral blood, sampled from a patient treated with radiotherapy plus ipilimumab. The clonotype originates from a human donor with non-small cell lung cancer whose response to radiotherapy plus ipilimumab could not be evaluated. The DNA is as follows: TGTGCCTGGCGGGGGGAAAGAGGATTCTATGGCTACACCTTC. This is translated as CAWRGERGFYGYTF.